The sequence of this T cell receptor beta chain was determined in a study of T cells in Graves' hyperthyroidism and ophthalmopathy (dated by TCRdb to the late 2010s). Regarding the complete study: Peripheral blood was collected at initial diagnosis, before any treatment. To identify TCR V-J signatures that set the groups apart, the researchers used a discovery cohort of 100 patients, made up of roughly 40 with Graves' ophthalmopathy and 55 to 65 with stable Graves' hyperthyroidism. An independent validation cohort of about 20 hyperthyroidism patients and more than 15 patients who later progressed to ophthalmopathy tested prospective prediction of ophthalmopathy. The 100 discovery patients were divided at random into training and test sets in a 7:3 ratio. In about 6 Graves' hyperthyroidism patients, the study also compared T-cell repertoires from thyroid tissue with T-cell repertoires from blood. Once sampling was done, hyperthyroidism patients were given methimazole at a starting dose of 30 mg daily, whereas ophthalmopathy patients were given high-dose intravenous methylprednisolone. TCR Vbeta CDR3 sequencing of around 130 peripheral blood samples (approximately 44 ophthalmopathy, roughly 72 hyperthyroidism and roughly 17 progressor patients) is reported in the paper.

This clonotype appeared many times. Its antigen is still unknown. No qualities accompany the bases; no much larger clone lies one base away. As encoded in the germline V gene, CDR1 is SGHTA while CDR2 is FQGNSA. The germline V and J ends show losses of 5 bases and 7 bases respectively, and no gene match explains 9 bases of the junction. From the cysteine up to the phenylalanine, the CDR3 has a length of 14 residues. Only CDR3 DNA remains: 42 bases, in frame from the first base. Broad study findings and their caveats: No statistical method was used to set the sample size in advance, and investigators knew the group allocation. In validation, progression to ophthalmopathy was predicted by the model with nearly 71% sensitivity and roughly 76% specificity, a median of approximately 6.5 months before onset. A model built on a 13 V-J signature distinguished ophthalmopathy from stable hyperthyroidism, reaching roughly 88% sensitivity and under 84% specificity in cross-validation and 80%/75% in testing. Most expanded thyroid clonotypes (frequency above 0.001) were also found in blood, which suggests that blood repertoires may mirror thyroid immune responses.

Stable Graves' hyperthyroidism was defined as the absence of progression to ophthalmopathy over 18 months of follow-up. The hyperthyroidism patients were between 18 and 65 years old and newly diagnosed, with a disease duration of less than 2 months. Any patient with an uncontrolled infection, another autoimmune disease, pregnancy or lactation was excluded. Diagnoses were based on clinical symptoms, serum thyroxine and TRAb, thyroid ultrasound and orbital computed tomography. PBMCs were isolated from 7.5 to 10 ml of fresh peripheral blood by Ficoll-Paque density gradient centrifugation. Trizol reagent was used to extract total RNA, and RNA quality was then checked on an Agilent 2100 Bioanalyzer. The TCR beta CDR3 regions were amplified from RNA transcripts. The first round of RT-PCR for the TCR CDR3 was performed with the HTBI primer set and the Qiagen OneStep RT-PCR kit. A second multiplex PCR round built the libraries, followed by size selection and purification. Libraries were sequenced paired-end with 100 bp reads on an Illumina HiSeq2000. In the paper's pipeline: SOAPnuke was used to process the raw data, with reads discarded if the reads contained adapters or uncalled bases, had a mean Phred below 15, or lacked an exact constant-primer or identifier match. COPE v1.2.5 was used to merge high-quality paired reads, and clonotypes were defined as unique nucleotide sequences. Clonotypes were aligned to IMGT TRBV, TRBD and TRBJ reference segments using MiTCR v1.1. The analysis was restricted to V-J combinations with a frequency above 0.0001, which together covered 99.2% of the repertoires. A TCS score was defined as the ratio of F50 (clonal expansion) to E x V (chaos), with BLOSUM62-based TCRdist applied between CDR3 peptides within each V-J. Welch's t-statistics and random forest reduced several hundred V-J features to roughly 13, which were used in a naive Bayes classifier (R e1071). Through fastp at Q25 and MiXCR, TCRdb rebuilt clones from the public reads, retaining in-frame beta chains. Duplicate CDR3 protein sequences are folded into a single record with the most common DNA and genes. These V and J calls originate from TCRdb's pipeline instead of the authors' own analysis. The sample profile shows some 180,000 distinct CDR3 sequences; about a sixth of them were found once. Roughly 28% of the sample goes to the ten largest clones.

Source material: blood. The sequence derives from a woman between 50 and 59 years old with Graves' hyperthyroidism. The V and J genes are TRBV7-2 and TRBJ1-2; 8 central bases correspond to TRBD1. The CDR3 is CASSPRTGFFGYTF. The bases are TGTGCCAGCAGCCCAAGGACAGGGTTTTTTGGCTACACCTTC.